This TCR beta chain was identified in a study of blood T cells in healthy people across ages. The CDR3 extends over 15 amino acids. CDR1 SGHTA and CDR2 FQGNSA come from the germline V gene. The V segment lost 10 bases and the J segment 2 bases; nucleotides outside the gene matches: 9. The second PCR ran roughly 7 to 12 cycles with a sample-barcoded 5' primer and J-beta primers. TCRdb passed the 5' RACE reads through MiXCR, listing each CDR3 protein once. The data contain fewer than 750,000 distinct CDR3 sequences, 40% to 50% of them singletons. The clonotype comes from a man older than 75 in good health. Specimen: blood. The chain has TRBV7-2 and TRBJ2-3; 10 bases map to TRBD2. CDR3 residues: CATPSLAGATDTQYF. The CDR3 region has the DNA TGTGCCACCCCCAGCCTAGCGGGGGCCACAGATACGCAGTATTTT.